A selection of T cell receptor beta chains follows, all from one sample in a study of T cells in Graves' hyperthyroidism and ophthalmopathy. TCRdb used MiXCR to reprocess the multiplex PCR reads, holding one entry per CDR3 protein. Altogether roughly 100,000 distinct CDR3 sequences are present, 40% to 50% being singletons, with the ten largest covering 20% to 30%. The sequenced sample was blood. All receptors derive from a man aged 40-49 years with Graves' hyperthyroidism. The CDR3 runs from the conserved cysteine through the conserved F or W. A D gene is named only where the DNA matches it firmly. Size tells how often a clone was seen (once, few, many) or the class of an expanded clone, and some rows leave it out.

-	TRBV19	TRBJ2-1	-	TGTGCCAGTAGCAAAAGGGGGGTCCCCAATGAGCAGTTCTTC	CASSKRGVPNEQFF
-	TRBV12-3/TRBV12-4	TRBJ2-5	many	TGTGCCAGCAGTATGACAGGAGAGACCCAGTACTTC	CASSMTGETQYF
-	TRBV4-3	TRBJ2-5	many	TGCGCCAGCAGCCAAGAGTTGGTGGAGACCCAGTACTTC	CASSQELVETQYF
-	TRBV9	TRBJ1-4	many	TGTGCCAGCACCCGACGAGAGGAAAAACTGTTTTTT	CASTRREEKLFF
-	TRBV19	TRBJ1-2	many	TGTGCCAGTAGCGATTACCGGGACGGTGGCTACACCTTC	CASSDYRDGGYTF
TRBD2	TRBV7-8	TRBJ2-7	-	TGTGCCAGCAGCTTAGGGACTAGCGGGGGGGAGCAGTACTTC	CASSLGTSGGEQYF
TRBD1	TRBV19	TRBJ1-2	-	TGTGCCAGCCTAGAGGGGGCGGCCTATGGCTACACCTTC	CASLEGAAYGYTF
-	TRBV9	TRBJ1-2	many	TGTGCCAGCTCTAACCGGGGGACCTATGGCTACACCTTC	CASSNRGTYGYTF
TRBD1	TRBV9	TRBJ2-3	many	TGTGCCAGCAGCCTAGGGACAGGGTCAGATACGCAGTATTTT	CASSLGTGSDTQYF
-	TRBV29-1	TRBJ1-5	-	TGCAGCTTGGGGGATATCGGCAATCAGCCCCAGCATTTT	CSLGDIGNQPQHF
-	TRBV28	TRBJ2-1	-	TGTGCCAGCAGTTCCCGGTTAGCGCGGCACAATGAGCAGTTCTTC	CASSSRLARHNEQFF
-	TRBV20-1	TRBJ2-3	many	TGCAGTGCTAGAGATTTGGGGGTAACAGATACGCAGTATTTT	CSARDLGVTDTQYF
-	TRBV12-3/TRBV12-4	TRBJ1-2	many	TGTGCCAGCAGTGTTGATGACACCTTCTATGGCTACACCTTC	CASSVDDTFYGYTF
TRBD1	TRBV5-1	TRBJ1-6	many	TGCGCCAGCAGCTTGAATTCTCGGCAGGGGGCCTTTAATTCACCCCTCCACTTT	CASSLNSRQGAFNSPLHF
-	TRBV2	TRBJ2-7	-	TGTGCCAGCAAAGAGAGGGGCGAGCGGTATTTC	CASKERGERYF
-	TRBV9	TRBJ2-6	many	TGTGCCAGCAGCCCGGGGGACAGCAGCTCTGGGGCCAACGTCCTGACTTTC	CASSPGDSSSGANVLTF
TRBD2	TRBV2	TRBJ2-5	-	TGTGCCAGCGGACTAGCAGAAGAGACCCAGTACTTC	CASGLAEETQYF
-	TRBV2	TRBJ2-7	many	TGTGCCAGCAGGAACTCCTACGAGCAGTACTTC	CASRNSYEQYF
-	TRBV7-9	TRBJ1-6	-	TGTGCCAGCAGCCCTAGAAGCACGTGGGGCGTACCCCTCCACTTT	CASSPRSTWGVPLHF
-	TRBV20-1	TRBJ1-1	-	TGCAGTGCTAGAGATGCCGGGGATGTTACGAACACGGAAGCTTCCTTT	CSARDAGDVTNTEASF
TRBD1	TRBV7-2	TRBJ2-1	many	TGTGCCAGCAGCTTAAATCCCCCGGGACAGGGCGGTGAGCAGTTCTTC	CASSLNPPGQGGEQFF
TRBD1	TRBV7-9	TRBJ1-4	few	TGTGCCTGGTGCCGTGAGGGGGCGGGTGAAAAACTGTTTTTT	CAWCREGAGEKLFF
-	TRBV12-3/TRBV12-4	TRBJ2-7	many	TGTGCCACCAGACCGAGCGGCTCCTACGAGCAGTACTTC	CATRPSGSYEQYF
-	TRBV7-2	TRBJ2-5	-	TGTGCCAGCAGCGGGGACGGTGGAGAGACCCAGTACTTC	CASSGDGGETQYF
TRBD2	TRBV9	TRBJ2-7	many	TGTGCCAGCAGCGTAGGAAGCGGGAGTAACTACGAGCAGTACTTC	CASSVGSGSNYEQYF
-	TRBV7-9	TRBJ2-2	-	TGTGCCAGCAGTACCGGAGGGGAGCTGTTTTTT	CASSTGGELFF
TRBD2	TRBV10-3	TRBJ2-3	-	TGTGCCATCGACAAAGCGGGGGGGCGTTACAATGAGCAGTATTTT	CAIDKAGGRYNEQYF
-	TRBV5-1	TRBJ2-7	many	TGCGCCAGCAGCTCGGGCGTAACTAGCACATCCTACGAGCAGTACTTC	CASSSGVTSTSYEQYF
-	TRBV20-1	TRBJ2-5	-	TGCAGTGCTAGTCATAGCGGTGAAGGAGAGACCCAGTACTTC	CSASHSGEGETQYF
TRBD2	TRBV29-1	TRBJ2-3	-	TGCAGCGTCGCGGGACTAGCGGGGGGGAGCACAGATACGCAGTATTTT	CSVAGLAGGSTDTQYF
TRBD1	TRBV15	TRBJ1-4	many	TGTGCCACCAGCAGAGACAGGGGGCCTAATGAAAAACTGTTTTTT	CATSRDRGPNEKLFF
TRBD2	TRBV2	TRBJ2-1	-	TGTGCCAGCAGAGACGGACTAGCGGGATACACCGGGGAGCAGTTCTTC	CASRDGLAGYTGEQFF